This T cell receptor (beta chain) emerged from a study of shared clonotypes between healthy human individuals (TCRdb year 2020). In terms of the full investigation: A few men and a couple of women, aged 18 to 49 years, made up the cohort. For each donor, CD4 naive and CD4 memory were each given three plates, CD8 naive was given two plates, and CD8 memory was given one plate. The study deeply sequenced blood TCR repertoires of five healthy adults to estimate repertoire size and the extent of clonotype sharing between individuals. To increase sequencing depth and limit assay-specific biases, different laboratories used diverse techniques to prepare libraries and sequence TCR repertoires. Leukapheresis yielded between about 0.94 and 9 billion PBMCs per donor.

CD8 naive samples consisted of CD45RO-negative cells that were positively selected for CCR7, yielding a CD45RA+CCR7+ population without TemRA cells. The donors were healthy, HIV-negative adults who had no recently reported acute infections or vaccinations. Only Caucasian adults living in Nashville, Tennessee, USA were represented among the donors. After blood collection by leukapheresis, PBMCs were isolated using Ficoll-Histopaque density gradient centrifugation and then cryopreserved in the vapor phase of liquid nitrogen. Analytical flow cytometry was used to check the purity and quantity of every magnetically sorted T cell population. From each sorted fraction, genomic DNA was isolated and quantified by UV absorbance on a Nanodrop 2000c. Using the deep immunoSEQ assay, TCR CDR3 regions were amplified from genomic DNA by multiplex PCR. Extracted genomic DNA from each cell subset was distributed evenly across all wells of several immunoSEQ 96-well plates, and each plate was treated as a replicate. For sorted subsets, around 200 ng genomic DNA, equal to tens of thousands of T cell genomes, was loaded into each replicate PCR. The purified libraries were quantified using a Qubit 3.0 fluorometer, sized with a Bioanalyzer 2100, and then quantified again using the KAPA Library Quantification kit. Every immunoSEQ 96-well plate was sequenced on a separate single-read 150-cycle Illumina NextSeq 550 flow cell. The original methods were these. The immunoSEQ output contained only junctional sequences without quality scores, so filtering could not match that applied to full-length reads. To assign V/J genes and CDR3, sequences were annotated using PyIR, a Python wrapper for IgBLAST v1.9, with IMGT germline references. Reads with weak V/J assignments (E-value above 1e-6), missing CDR3, stop codons, out-of-frame junctions, or ambiguous translated residues were removed. A V3J clonotype was defined by an identical inferred V gene, J gene, and CDR3 amino acid sequence. To compute the percentage overlap between repertoires, the number of shared unique clonotypes was divided by the size of the smaller repertoire. Three approaches were used to assess repertoire richness: RTK rarefaction, the Chao1 estimator, and Recon v2.1 estimates of unobserved clonotypes. For all TCRbeta clonotypes obtained by the gDNA method from a few donors, generation probabilities were computed with OLGA. Held by TCRdb, this immuneACCESS table contains in-frame sequences only and omits some clones. Under half of the omission traces to an unresolved V gene where checked; the cause of the rest is unknown. V, J and clone size reflect that table, while D and trimming were determined from the DNA. The sample profile shows approximately 590,000 clones; roughly 96% of them were found once. Clones ranked in the top ten supply 0.11% of the sample.

This clone was detected only once. Its antigen is currently not known. Base-call qualities are not available, and no considerably larger clone is one nucleotide away. Spanning cysteine to phenylalanine, the CDR3 consists of 17 amino acids. Here the CDR3 DNA is all that survives: 51 bases in frame from base 1. The germline V gene specifies SQVTM as CDR1 and ANQGSEA as CDR2. Unmatched junction bases come to 7, with V trimmed by 2 bases and J by 0 bases. General conclusions and limits of the study: Naive subsets generally had larger estimated clonotype richness than memory subsets. Pairwise subsampling indicated that sequencing depth was expected to affect the degree of clonotype sharing among donors. Because the study included only a small number of donors, the genetic and exposure-history diversity represented was limited. Sampling was restricted to blood, and TCR repertoires in tissues likely differ from the TCR repertoires found in blood. Even with the large sequencing depth, rarefaction of the sorted-subset datasets indicated that sequencing was incomplete. When a handful of donors were compared, the shared fraction of clonotypes was about 5% for naive CD4, approximately 3.5% for naive CD8, 2% to 2.5% for memory CD4, and around 0.4% for memory CD8. Clonotypes shared by all four sorted-subset donors showed higher generation probabilities than non-shared clonotypes.

The clonotype originates from a woman aged 25 to 39 in good health. Recombination linked TRBV29-1 to TRBJ2-1; TRBD2 lines up with 10 middle nucleotides. Input material: naive CD8+ T cells sorted from blood. Taken with the paper, the label for cell subset or site translates to: CD45RA+CCR7+. CDR3 reads: CSVELASGGYSYNEQFF. In nucleotide form, the sequence is TGCAGCGTTGAATTGGCTAGCGGGGGCTACTCCTACAATGAGCAGTTCTTC.